The TCR beta chain under discussion was sequenced for a study of OX40 agonist ivuxolimab in advanced cancers. In this sample, this clone turned up once. The CDR3 spans 11 residues. Per germline, CDR1 SGHNT and CDR2 YENEEA. Trimming pared 8 bases from V and 3 bases from J, leaving 8 bases between. Profiling relied on immunoSEQ multiplex PCR, and the TCRdb table lists in-frame clones only, not all of them. The sample holds around 65,000 clones, 90% seen once. The J gene is TRBJ2-7, the V gene TRBV11-3; D ambiguous. The TCR was taken from an adult with an advanced solid tumor such as melanoma, head and neck, liver or kidney cancer. This sample comprised CD4+ or CD8+ T cells sorted from blood, obtained in a trial of the OX40 agonist ivuxolimab. The DNA for the CDR3 is TGTGCCAGCGGCCGCTACTACGAGCAGTACTTC. It specifies CASGRYYEQYF.